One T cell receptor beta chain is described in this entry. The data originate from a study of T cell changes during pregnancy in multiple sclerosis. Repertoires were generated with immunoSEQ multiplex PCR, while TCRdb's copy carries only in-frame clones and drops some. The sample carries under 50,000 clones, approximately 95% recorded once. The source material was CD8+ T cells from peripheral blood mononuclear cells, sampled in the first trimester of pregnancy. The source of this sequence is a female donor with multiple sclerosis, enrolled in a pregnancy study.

DNA of the CDR3: TGTGCCAGCAATCCTTCGGGTTACTCCTACGAGCAGTACTTC. This gives the protein CASNPSGYSYEQYF. The V call is TRBV28, the J call TRBJ2-7; D ambiguous. The V gene lost 7 bases and the J gene lost 0 bases, with 13 bases spanning the gap. Looked up from germline, CDR1 is MDHEN and CDR2 is SYDVKM. CDR3 length: 14 amino acids.